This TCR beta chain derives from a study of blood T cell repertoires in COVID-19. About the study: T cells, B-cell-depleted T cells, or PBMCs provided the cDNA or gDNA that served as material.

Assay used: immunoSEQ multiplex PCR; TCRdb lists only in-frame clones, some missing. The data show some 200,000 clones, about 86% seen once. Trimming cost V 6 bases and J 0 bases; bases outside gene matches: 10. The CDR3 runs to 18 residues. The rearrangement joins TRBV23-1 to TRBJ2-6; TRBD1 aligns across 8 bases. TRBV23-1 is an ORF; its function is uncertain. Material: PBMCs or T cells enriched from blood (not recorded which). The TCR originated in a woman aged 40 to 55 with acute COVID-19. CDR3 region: CASSQTGTGCSGANVLTF. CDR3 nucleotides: TGCGCCAGCAGCCAAACCGGGACAGGCTGCTCTGGGGCCAACGTCCTGACTTTC.